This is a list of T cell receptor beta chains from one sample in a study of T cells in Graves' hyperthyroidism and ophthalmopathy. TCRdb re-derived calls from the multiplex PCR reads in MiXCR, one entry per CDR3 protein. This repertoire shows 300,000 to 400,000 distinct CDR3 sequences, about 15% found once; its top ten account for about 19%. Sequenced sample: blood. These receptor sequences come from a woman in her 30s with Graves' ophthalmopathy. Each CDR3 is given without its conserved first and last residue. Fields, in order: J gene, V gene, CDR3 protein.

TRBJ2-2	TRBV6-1	ASSAQTGELF
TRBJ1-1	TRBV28	ASSRRWAGGITEAF
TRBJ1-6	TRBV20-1	SAELGNSPLH
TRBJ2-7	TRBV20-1	SARDHTDNHEQY
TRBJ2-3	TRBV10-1	ASSESPRRTDTQY
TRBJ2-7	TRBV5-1	ASSSGTGNPYEQY
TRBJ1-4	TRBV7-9	ASRSIKTTNEKLF
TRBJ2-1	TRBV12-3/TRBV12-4	ASSLMDLGGGNPEQF
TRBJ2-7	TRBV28	ASSFSGNNEQY
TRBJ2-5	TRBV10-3	AISELSDGGTETQY
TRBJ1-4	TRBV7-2	GSSLIGQTNEKLF
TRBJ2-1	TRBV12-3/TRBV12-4	ASSFPTGSSYNEQF
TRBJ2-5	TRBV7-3	ASSEQPGQGNQETQY
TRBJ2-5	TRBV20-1	SARIQAHQETQY